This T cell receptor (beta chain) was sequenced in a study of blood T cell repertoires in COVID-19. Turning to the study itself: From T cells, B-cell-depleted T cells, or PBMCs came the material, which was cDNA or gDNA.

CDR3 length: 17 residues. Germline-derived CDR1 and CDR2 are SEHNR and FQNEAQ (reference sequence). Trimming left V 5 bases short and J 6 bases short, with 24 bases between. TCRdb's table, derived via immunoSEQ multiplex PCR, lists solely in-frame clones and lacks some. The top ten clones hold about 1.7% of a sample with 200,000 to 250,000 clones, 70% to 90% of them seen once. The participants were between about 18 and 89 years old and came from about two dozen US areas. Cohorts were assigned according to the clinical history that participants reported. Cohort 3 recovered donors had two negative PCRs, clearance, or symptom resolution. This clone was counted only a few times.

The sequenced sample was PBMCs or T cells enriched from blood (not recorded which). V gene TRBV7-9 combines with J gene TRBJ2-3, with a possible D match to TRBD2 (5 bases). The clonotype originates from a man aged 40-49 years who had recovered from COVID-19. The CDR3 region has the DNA TGTGCCAGCAGCACTAGACTAAACCCCAGCTCAACGGATACGCAGTATTTT. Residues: CASSTRLNPSSTDTQYF.